Each of the 4 T cell receptor beta chains below was sequenced from the same sample in a study of CD8 T cells in Susac syndrome. It was with random hexamers that roughly 0.5 to 1 ug RNA was reverse transcribed. TCRdb ran MiXCR on the immunoSEQ multiplex PCR reads and lists one entry per CDR3 protein. The table lists tens of thousands of distinct CDR3 sequences, roughly 95% of them singletons. The sequenced sample consisted of CD4+ T cells from PBMCs. The origin of the receptors is a human donor with multiple sclerosis.

V and J are TRBV12-3 or TRBV12-4 and TRBJ1-2; D is undetermined. V was pared by 2 bases and J by 7 bases, with 11 bases between. CDR3 length: 13 residues. CDR3 sequence reads: CASSLLASGGYTF. The CDR3 DNA is TGTGCCAGCAGTTTACTCGCTTCGGGTGGCTACACCTTC.

The chain joins TRBV24-1 to TRBJ2-1; 8 bases fit TRBD2. The CDR3 runs 13 residues. Germline V CDR1 and CDR2: KGHDR, SFDVKD. V lost 1 base to trimming and J lost 15 bases; unmatched junction nucleotides: 7. CDR3 coding DNA: TGTGCCACCAGTGATTTTCTGGCGGGGGGCTTGTTCTTC. Protein: CATSDFLAGGLFF.

The chain employs TRBV29-1 and TRBJ2-5, with no clear D. CDR3 length equals 15 residues. CDR1 SQVTM and CDR2 ANQGSEA come from the germline V gene. The germline V and J ends were trimmed by 1 base and 1 base, with 13 bases remaining between them. The CDR3 spells CSVEAVSASQETQYF. The CDR3 DNA reads as TGCAGCGTTGAAGCCGTGTCAGCTAGCCAAGAGACCCAGTACTTC.

The chain combines TRBV19 with TRBJ2-7; perhaps TRBD1 as D (5 bases). Trimming took 3 bases from V and 5 from J, leaving 17 bases between them. The V gene's germline CDR1 is LNHDA and CDR2 SQIVND (reference sequence). The CDR3 consists of 15 residues. The CDR3 reads CASSISGILRNEQYF. The CDR3 DNA sequence: TGTGCCAGTAGTATTTCAGGGATACTCAGGAACGAGCAGTACTTC.